This T cell receptor (beta chain) is drawn from a study of OX40 agonist ivuxolimab in advanced cancers. Whole-study findings and limits: Expanded clones belonging to CD8+ T cells outnumbered, on average, those of CD4+.

The CDR3 loop spans 14 amino acids. Trimming shortened V by 1 base and J by 5 bases, and 8 bases separated the two germline ends. The V gene's germline CDR1 is SEHNR and CDR2 FQNEAQ (reference sequence). With regard to this clone: Its antigen is currently unknown.

TCRdb's table, derived via immunoSEQ multiplex PCR, lists solely in-frame clones and lacks some. The sample includes approximately 52,000 clones, approximately 94% of them seen just once. Patients with a history of autoimmune disease or on systemic immunosuppression were excluded. Blood sampling was done at baseline, cycle 4 day 1, and cycle 7 day 1. The sequence was collected from an adult with an advanced solid tumor such as melanoma, head and neck, liver or kidney cancer. The specimen comprised CD4+ or CD8+ T cells sorted from blood, sampled in a trial of the OX40 agonist ivuxolimab. The chain has TRBV7-9 and TRBJ1-4, with TRBD1 as a possible D gene (6 bases). The CDR3 is CASSLEGGNEKLFF. The CDR3 nucleotides are TGTGCCAGCAGCTTAGAAGGGGGAAATGAAAAACTGTTTTTT. Using reference TRBV7-9 and TRBJ1-4 for the parts outside the CDR3, the full variable domain is DTGVSQNPRHKITKRGQNVTFRCDPISEHNRLYWYRQTLGQGPEFLTYFQNEAQLEKSRLLSDRFSAERPKGSFSTLEIQRTEQGDSAMYLCASSLEGGNEKLFFGSGTQLSVL.